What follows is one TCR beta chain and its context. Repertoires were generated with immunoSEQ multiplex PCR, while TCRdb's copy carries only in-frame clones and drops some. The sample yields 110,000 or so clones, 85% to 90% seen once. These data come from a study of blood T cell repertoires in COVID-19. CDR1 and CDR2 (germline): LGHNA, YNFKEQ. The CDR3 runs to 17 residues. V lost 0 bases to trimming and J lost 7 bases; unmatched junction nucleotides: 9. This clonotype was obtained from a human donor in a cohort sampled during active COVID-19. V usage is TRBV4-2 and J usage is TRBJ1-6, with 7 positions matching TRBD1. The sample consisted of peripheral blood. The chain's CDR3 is CASSQEGTARGNSPLHF. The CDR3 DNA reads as TGTGCCAGCAGCCAAGAGGGGACAGCAAGGGGCAATTCACCCCTCCACTTT.